This TCR beta chain was observed in a study of T-cell reconstitution after alpha-beta-depleted transplantation in children. The junction had 11 bases not matched to a gene; V was cut back by 6 bases and J by 0 bases. This CDR3 is built from 16 residues. This clonotype was seen more than once but under ten times. Unique molecular identifiers were used to barcode this TCRbeta library. TCRdb reprocessed the PCR reads via MiXCR and lists one record per CDR3 protein. There are roughly 500,000 distinct CDR3 sequences in the sample; under 12% occur only once, and just over 2% lies in the top ten. The TCR comes from a child aged 2 to 10 with inherited bone marrow failure, due to receive a stem cell transplant. The sample was PBMCs, taken before TCRalphabeta/CD19-depleted stem cell transplant. The V call is TRBV12-3 or TRBV12-4, the J call TRBJ2-7, with 7 bases that match TRBD2. CDR3 in DNA: TGTGCCAGCAGGTCGGAGCGGGGACCGAGCTCCTACGAGCAGTACTTC. Translating it yields CASRSERGPSSYEQYF.